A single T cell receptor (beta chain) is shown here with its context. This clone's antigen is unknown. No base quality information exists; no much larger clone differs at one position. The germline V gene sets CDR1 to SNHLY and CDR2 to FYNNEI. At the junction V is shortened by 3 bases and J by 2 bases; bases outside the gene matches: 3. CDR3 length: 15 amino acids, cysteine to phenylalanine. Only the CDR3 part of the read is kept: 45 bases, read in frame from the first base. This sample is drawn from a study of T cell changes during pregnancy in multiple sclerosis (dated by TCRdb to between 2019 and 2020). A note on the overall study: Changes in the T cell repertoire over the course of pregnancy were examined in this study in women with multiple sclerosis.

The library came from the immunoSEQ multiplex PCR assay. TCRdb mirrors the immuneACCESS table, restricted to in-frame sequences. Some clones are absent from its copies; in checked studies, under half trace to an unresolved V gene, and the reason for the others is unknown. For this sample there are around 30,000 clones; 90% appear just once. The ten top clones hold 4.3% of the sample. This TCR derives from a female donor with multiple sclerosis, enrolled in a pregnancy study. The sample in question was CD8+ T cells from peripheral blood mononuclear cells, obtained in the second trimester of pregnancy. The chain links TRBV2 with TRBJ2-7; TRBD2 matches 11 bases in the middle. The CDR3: CASSEVAGGTYEQYF. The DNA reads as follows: TGTGCCAGCAGTGAGGTAGCGGGAGGGACCTACGAGCAGTACTTC.